Listed below are T cell receptor beta chains from one sample, sequenced in a study of glioma-infiltrating T cells after dendritic cell vaccination. Sequenced by immunoSEQ multiplex PCR; TCRdb stores in-frame clones only, minus some. The table has 100,000 or so clones, 85% to 90% seen once. This material consisted of blood, taken after dendritic cell vaccination. These receptors all stem from a human donor with glioblastoma. Each CDR3 is given with its conserved first and last residue. The D gene is left open where the match is weak. Only part of the rows carry a size: once, few, many, or a class if the clone is expanded.

clone_size | d_call | j_call | v_call | cdr3_aa | cdr3_nt
once | NA | TRBJ1-1 | TRBV7-3 | CASSLGPSNTEAFF | TGTGCCAGCAGCTTAGGCCCCTCTAACACTGAAGCTTTCTTT
NA | NA | TRBJ1-2 | TRBV5-6 | CASSLRQGGYGYTF | TGTGCCAGCAGCTTGAGGCAGGGAGGCTATGGCTACACCTTC
NA | TRBD2 | TRBJ2-3 | TRBV6-4 | CASSAGGGTYSTDTQYF | TGTGCCAGCAGCGCCGGGGGGGGCACATACAGCACAGATACGCAGTATTTT
NA | NA | TRBJ2-7 | TRBV10-3 | CAISETGQSYEQYF | TGTGCCATCAGTGAGACAGGTCAATCCTACGAGCAGTACTTC
NA | TRBD1 | TRBJ2-2 | TRBV29-1 | CSVGGQGKGELFF | TGCAGCGTGGGGGGACAGGGGAAGGGGGAGCTGTTTTTT
NA | TRBD1 | TRBJ2-2 | TRBV11-3 | CASSLGGQGTGELFF | TGTGCCAGCAGCTTAGGTGGACAGGGGACCGGGGAGCTGTTTTTT
NA | NA | TRBJ1-2 | TRBV19 | CASSIGGSGHYGYTF | TGTGCCAGTAGTATAGGAGGCAGCGGACACTATGGCTACACCTTC
NA | TRBD1 | TRBJ2-4 | TRBV5-6 | CASSSYRQGAAKNIQYF | TGTGCCAGCAGCTCATACCGACAGGGAGCCGCCAAAAACATTCAGTACTTC
NA | NA | TRBJ2-2 | TRBV2 | CASSGGRTGELFF | TGTGCCAGCAGTGGGGGGAGGACCGGGGAGCTGTTTTTT
NA | NA | TRBJ2-5 | TRBV11-3 | CASSLGATQYF | TGTGCCAGCAGCTTAGGGGCGACCCAGTACTTC
NA | NA | TRBJ2-7 | TRBV4-1 | CASSRIPGPYEQYF | TGCGCCAGCAGCCGGATACCAGGGCCCTACGAGCAGTACTTC
few | NA | TRBJ1-2 | TRBV7-2 | CASSRMDSGGYTF | TGTGCCAGCAGCCGCATGGACAGCGGCGGCTACACCTTC
NA | TRBD1 | TRBJ1-2 | TRBV10-1 | CASSDGTGNGYTF | TGCGCCAGCAGTGATGGGACAGGGAATGGCTACACCTTC
NA | TRBD1 | TRBJ1-5 | TRBV5-1 | CASSHGQGGGQPQHF | TGCGCCAGCAGCCACGGACAGGGGGGGGGTCAGCCCCAGCATTTT
NA | NA | TRBJ2-2 | TRBV5-1 | CASSFPSDRNTGELFF | TGCGCCAGCAGCTTCCCGTCGGACAGGAACACCGGGGAGCTGTTTTTT
once | TRBD2 | TRBJ2-3 | TRBV9 | CASSVSSRGGGGNTDTQYF | TGTGCCAGCAGCGTTAGTTCCCGTGGGGGCGGGGGGAACACAGATACGCAGTATTTT
once | TRBD1 | TRBJ1-4 | TRBV30 | CAWSSPGQGEKLFF | TGTGCCTGGAGTTCTCCGGGACAGGGGGAAAAACTGTTTTTT
NA | TRBD1 | TRBJ2-6 | TRBV10-3 | CATTGQGDSGANVLTF | TGTGCCACTACGGGACAGGGGGATTCTGGGGCCAACGTCCTGACTTTC
once | TRBD1 | TRBJ1-6 | TRBV18 | CASSPSGQGRNSPLHF | TGTGCCAGCTCACCATCGGGACAGGGGCGTAATTCACCCCTCCACTTT
NA | TRBD2 | TRBJ2-2 | TRBV7-3 | CASSLEPLAGGSTGELFF | TGTGCCAGCAGCCTGGAACCTCTAGCGGGGGGGAGTACCGGGGAGCTGTTTTTT
NA | TRBD1 | TRBJ2-7 | TRBV2 | CASSGQGAGEQYF | TGTGCCAGCAGTGGTCAGGGGGCGGGGGAGCAGTACTTC
NA | TRBD1 | TRBJ1-5 | TRBV4-1 | CASSQSVETGAPSNQPQHF | TGCGCCAGCAGCCAGTCCGTGGAGACAGGGGCCCCAAGCAATCAGCCCCAGCATTTT
NA | TRBD1 | TRBJ2-2 | TRBV6-6 | CASSQEGQGGTGELFF | TGTGCCAGCAGTCAGGAGGGACAGGGGGGCACCGGGGAGCTGTTTTTT
once | NA | TRBJ2-3 | TRBV30 | CAWGRAGDDTDTQYF | TGTGCCTGGGGGAGGGCAGGGGACGACACAGATACGCAGTATTTT
few | TRBD1 | TRBJ2-7 | TRBV5-1 | CASSLRRTGNEYNYEQYF | TGCGCCAGCAGCTTGCGACGGACAGGGAACGAGTACAACTACGAGCAGTACTTC
few | NA | TRBJ1-5 | TRBV18 | CASSRGTDSNQPQHF | TGTGCCAGCTCACGCGGGACGGATAGCAATCAGCCCCAGCATTTT
NA | NA | TRBJ2-5 | TRBV7-2 | CASKGGGDVETQYF | TGTGCCAGCAAAGGGGGCGGGGACGTGGAGACCCAGTACTTC
NA | NA | TRBJ2-7 | TRBV6-5 | CASSYRGRAYEQYF | TGTGCCAGCAGTTACCGGGGAAGGGCCTACGAGCAGTACTTC
NA | TRBD1 | TRBJ2-2 | TRBV7-3 | CASSPTGQGNTGELFF | TGTGCCAGCAGCCCCACAGGACAGGGGAACACCGGGGAGCTGTTTTTT
once | NA | TRBJ2-1 | TRBV29-1 | CSVLRGLLEEQFF | TGCAGCGTTTTGCGGGGGCTTTTAGAAGAGCAGTTCTTC
NA | NA | TRBJ1-1 | TRBV7-9 | CASSLEGVGNTEAFF | TGTGCCAGCAGCTTAGAAGGGGTCGGGAACACTGAAGCTTTCTTT
NA | NA | TRBJ1-3 | TRBV2 | CASSPLGSGNTIYF | TGTGCCAGCAGTCCCCTAGGCTCTGGAAACACCATATATTTT
NA | NA | TRBJ2-2 | TRBV11-3 | CASSPPGTGITGELFF | TGTGCCAGCAGCCCCCCCGGCACGGGGATCACCGGGGAGCTGTTTTTT
NA | NA | TRBJ2-1 | TRBV9 | CASSVAQGSYNEQFF | TGTGCCAGCAGCGTAGCTCAGGGTTCCTACAATGAGCAGTTCTTC
NA | NA | TRBJ2-7 | TRBV6-6 | CASRRTGSLVHEQYF | TGTGCCAGCCGTCGTACGGGGTCGTTAGTCCACGAGCAGTACTTC
NA | NA | TRBJ2-2 | TRBV2 | CASSESGPNTGELFF | TGTGCCAGCAGTGAAAGCGGGCCGAACACCGGGGAGCTGTTTTTT
NA | NA | TRBJ2-7 | TRBV27 | CASSSGALGEQYF | TGTGCCAGCAGTTCAGGGGCCCTGGGGGAGCAGTACTTC
once | NA | TRBJ1-5 | TRBV6-1 | CAGGGSNQPQHF | TGTGCCGGGGGCGGGAGCAATCAGCCCCAGCATTTT
once | NA | TRBJ2-7 | TRBV4-1 | CASSQIGPQVPEQYF | TGCGCCAGCAGCCAAATCGGCCCGCAGGTCCCCGAGCAGTACTTC
NA | NA | TRBJ1-3 | TRBV5-1 | CASSLTVSQRSSGNTIYF | TGCGCCAGCAGCCTGACAGTTTCTCAGCGAAGCTCTGGAAACACCATATATTTT
NA | TRBD2 | TRBJ2-7 | TRBV14 | CASSQGTSGSYEQYF | TGTGCCAGCAGCCAAGGGACTAGCGGCTCCTACGAGCAGTACTTC
NA | NA | TRBJ1-1 | TRBV20-1 | CEGPNTEAFF | TGTGAGGGCCCGAACACTGAAGCTTTCTTT
NA | NA | TRBJ1-1 | TRBV30 | CAWQPWEGANDEAFF | TGTGCCTGGCAACCCTGGGAGGGAGCTAATGATGAAGCTTTCTTT
NA | NA | TRBJ2-7 | TRBV6-1 | CASSEEPPGQITSYEQYF | TGTGCCAGCAGTGAAGAACCCCCCGGACAGATTACCTCCTACGAGCAGTACTTC
once | TRBD1 | TRBJ1-1 | TRBV18 | CASSPSRQGADAFF | TGTGCCAGCTCACCATCGCGACAGGGGGCAGATGCTTTCTTT
NA | TRBD1 | TRBJ1-1 | TRBV30 | CAWGTGEEAFF | TGTGCCTGGGGGACAGGGGAAGAAGCTTTCTTT
NA | TRBD1 | TRBJ1-2 | TRBV13 | CASSLDRSYGYTF | TGTGCCAGCAGCCTGGACAGGAGCTATGGCTACACCTTC
NA | NA | TRBJ2-7 | TRBV5-4 | CASSLERFDEQYF | TGTGCCAGCAGCTTGGAGCGATTTGACGAGCAGTACTTC
NA | TRBD2 | TRBJ2-2 | TRBV6-5 | CASSLLAGSGELFF | TGTGCCAGCAGTTTACTAGCGGGGTCGGGGGAGCTGTTTTTT
NA | NA | TRBJ2-2 | TRBV9 | CASSVLQGLNTGELFF | TGTGCCAGCAGCGTATTACAGGGCTTGAACACCGGGGAGCTGTTTTTT